Included here is one T cell receptor beta chain sequence, with context. Its target antigen remains unknown. The input lacks base qualities; no much larger clone sits a single base away. The donors were healthy, HIV-negative adults with no recently reported acute infections or vaccinations. All donors were Caucasian adults living in Nashville, Tennessee, USA. CD4+ T cells were enriched by magnetic negative selection, after which naive cells were positively selected on CD45RA and the negative fraction was taken as the memory subset. Blood was collected by leukapheresis, and PBMCs were isolated by Ficoll-Histopaque density gradient centrifugation and then cryopreserved in liquid nitrogen vapor phase. Purity and quantity of every magnetically sorted T cell population were checked by analytical flow cytometry. Each sorted fraction had its genomic DNA isolated and then quantified by UV absorbance on a Nanodrop 2000c.

CDR1 and CDR2 were assigned from the germline V gene as SGHRS and YFSETQ. The germline V and J ends show losses of 5 bases and 14 bases respectively, and no gene match explains 10 bases of the junction. The cysteine opens and the phenylalanine closes a CDR3 of 13 amino acids. The entry retains the CDR3 DNA only, 39 bases that are in frame from base 1. TCR CDR3 regions were amplified from genomic DNA by multiplex PCR using the deep immunoSEQ assay. Extracted genomic DNA from each cell subset was distributed evenly across all wells of several immunoSEQ 96-well plates, and each plate was treated as a replicate. For sorted subsets, around 200 ng genomic DNA, equal to tens of thousands of T cell genomes, was loaded into each replicate PCR. The purified libraries were quantified using a Qubit 3.0 fluorometer, sized with a Bioanalyzer 2100, and then quantified again using the KAPA Library Quantification kit. Each immunoSEQ 96-well plate was sequenced on its own single-read 150-cycle Illumina NextSeq 550 flow cell. The authors' pipeline ran thus. Because the immunoSEQ output held only junctional sequences and lacked quality scores, the filtering could not match the filtering applied to full-length reads. To assign V/J genes and CDR3, sequences were annotated using PyIR, a Python wrapper for IgBLAST v1.9, with IMGT germline references. Reads were filtered out if the reads had weak V/J assignments (E-value above 1e-6), no CDR3, stop codons, out-of-frame junctions, or ambiguous translated residues. V3J clonotypes were defined as sequences sharing an identical inferred V gene, J gene, and CDR3 amino acid sequence. Percentage overlap between repertoires was calculated by dividing the number of shared unique clonotypes by the size of the smaller repertoire. Three approaches were used to assess repertoire richness: RTK rarefaction, the Chao1 estimator, and Recon v2.1 estimates of unobserved clonotypes. For all TCRbeta clonotypes obtained by the gDNA method from a handful of donors, generation probabilities were computed with OLGA. The immuneACCESS repertoire file appears here via TCRdb, limited to in-frame rearrangements. These files lack a portion of the clones; in checked studies, under half of the deficit traces to unresolved V genes, and the cause of the others is not known. For V, J and clone size, that table is used; D and trimming come from the DNA. This sample comprises 2 million or so clones, 85% to 95% of them detected only once. 0.13% of the sample lies in the top ten.

The sample comes from a study of shared clonotypes between healthy human individuals (dated by TCRdb to the early 2020s). Looking at the study overall: A couple of women and a few men aged 18 to 49 years were included in the cohort. Per donor, leukapheresis produced somewhere between about 0.85 and 10 billion PBMCs. To increase sequencing depth and limit assay-specific biases, TCR repertoire library preparation and sequencing were carried out by different laboratories using diverse techniques. For each donor, CD4 naive and CD4 memory were each given three plates, CD8 naive was given two plates, and CD8 memory was given one plate. Blood TCR repertoires of about 5 healthy adults were deeply sequenced to estimate repertoire size and the extent of clonotype sharing between individuals. Study-wide conclusions, independent of this receptor: Sampling was restricted to blood, and TCR repertoires in tissues likely differ from the TCR repertoires found in blood. Based on pairwise subsampling, the degree of clonotype sharing among donors was expected to be affected by sequencing depth. Naive subsets generally had larger estimated clonotype richness than memory subsets did. Because the study included a small number of donors, the genetic and exposure-history diversity represented was limited. Compared with non-shared clonotypes, clonotypes shared by all four sorted-subset donors had higher generation probabilities. Rarefaction of sorted-subset datasets indicated incomplete sequencing despite the large sequencing depth. When a handful of donors were compared, the shared fraction of clonotypes was 5% to 6.5% for naive CD4, around 3.6% for naive CD8, roughly 2.5% for memory CD4, and 0.4% for memory CD8.

The clonotype originates from a man between 18 and 29 years old in good health. The chain was built from TRBV5-1 and TRBJ2-1, with TRBD1 identical over 10 junction bases. Input material: naive CD4+ T cells sorted from blood. Reading the label with the study, this specimen's cell subset or site is: CD45RA+ positively selected. CDR3 sequence: CASSSGTGEEEFF. The sequenced DNA is TGCGCCAGCAGTTCTGGGACAGGGGAGGAGGAGTTCTTC.